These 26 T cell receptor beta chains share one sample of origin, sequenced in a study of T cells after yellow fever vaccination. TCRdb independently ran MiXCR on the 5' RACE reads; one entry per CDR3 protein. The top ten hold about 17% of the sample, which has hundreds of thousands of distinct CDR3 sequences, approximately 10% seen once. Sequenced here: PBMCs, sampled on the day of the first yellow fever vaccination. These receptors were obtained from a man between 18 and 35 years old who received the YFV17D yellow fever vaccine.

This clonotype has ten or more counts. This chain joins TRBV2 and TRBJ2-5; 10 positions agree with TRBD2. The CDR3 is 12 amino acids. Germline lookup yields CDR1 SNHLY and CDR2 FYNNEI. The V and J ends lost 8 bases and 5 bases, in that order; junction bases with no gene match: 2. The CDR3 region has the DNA TGTGCCAGCTCGACTAGCGGGGAGACCCAGTACTTC. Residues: CASSTSGETQYF.

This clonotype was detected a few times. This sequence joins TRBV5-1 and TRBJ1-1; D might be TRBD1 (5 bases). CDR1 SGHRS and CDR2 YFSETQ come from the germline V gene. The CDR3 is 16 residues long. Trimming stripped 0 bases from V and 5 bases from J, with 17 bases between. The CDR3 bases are TGCGCCAGCAGCTTGGAGGGCAGGGAGGCTCGTACTGAAGCTTTCTTT. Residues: CASSLEGREARTEAFF.

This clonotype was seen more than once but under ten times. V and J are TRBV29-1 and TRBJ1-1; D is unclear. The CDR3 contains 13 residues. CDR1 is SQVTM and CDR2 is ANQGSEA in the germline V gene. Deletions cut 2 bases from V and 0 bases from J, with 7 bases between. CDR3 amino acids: CSVETALNTEAFF. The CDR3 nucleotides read TGCAGCGTTGAAACAGCCCTGAACACTGAAGCTTTCTTT.

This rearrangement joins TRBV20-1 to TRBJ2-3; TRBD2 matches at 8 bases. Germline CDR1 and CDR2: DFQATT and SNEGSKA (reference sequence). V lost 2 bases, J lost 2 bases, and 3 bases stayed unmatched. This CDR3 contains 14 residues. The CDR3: CSARTSGNTDTQYF. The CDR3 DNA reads TGCAGTGCTAGAACTAGCGGAAACACAGATACGCAGTATTTT.

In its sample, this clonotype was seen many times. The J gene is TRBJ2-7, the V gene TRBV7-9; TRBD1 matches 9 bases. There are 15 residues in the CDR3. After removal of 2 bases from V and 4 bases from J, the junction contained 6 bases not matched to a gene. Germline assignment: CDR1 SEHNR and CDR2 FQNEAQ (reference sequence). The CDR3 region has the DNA TGTGCCAGCAGCTTATTGACAGGGGGTTCTTACGAGCAGTACGTC. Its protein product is CASSLLTGGSYEQYV.

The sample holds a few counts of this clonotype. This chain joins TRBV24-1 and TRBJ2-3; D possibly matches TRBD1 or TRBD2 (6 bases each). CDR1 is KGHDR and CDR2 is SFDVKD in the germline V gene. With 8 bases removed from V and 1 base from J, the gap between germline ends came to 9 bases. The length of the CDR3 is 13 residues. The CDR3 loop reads CATTGEGTDTQYF. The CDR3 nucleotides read TGTGCCACCACAGGGGAGGGCACAGATACGCAGTATTTT.

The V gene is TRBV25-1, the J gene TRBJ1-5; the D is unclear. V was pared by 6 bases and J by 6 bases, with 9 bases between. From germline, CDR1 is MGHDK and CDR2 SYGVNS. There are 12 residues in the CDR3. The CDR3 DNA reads TGTGCCAGCAGAAAGACGGGTCAGCCCCAGCATTTT. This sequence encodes CASRKTGQPQHF.

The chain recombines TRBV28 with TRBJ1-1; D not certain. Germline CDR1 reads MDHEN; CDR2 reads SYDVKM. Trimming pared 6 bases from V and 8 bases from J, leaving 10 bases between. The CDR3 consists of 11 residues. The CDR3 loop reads CASSSWREAFF. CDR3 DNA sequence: TGTGCCAGCAGCTCGTGGAGAGAAGCTTTCTTT.

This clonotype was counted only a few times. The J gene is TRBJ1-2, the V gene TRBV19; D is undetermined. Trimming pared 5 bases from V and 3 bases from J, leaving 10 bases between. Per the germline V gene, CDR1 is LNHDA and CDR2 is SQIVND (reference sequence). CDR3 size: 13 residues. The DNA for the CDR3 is TGTGCCAGTAGTGCCCCGGGGTACTATGGCTACACCTTC. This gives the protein CASSAPGYYGYTF.

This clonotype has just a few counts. The CDR3 is CASSTRDRVAAQYF. The CDR3, as DNA: TGCGCCAGCAGCACCCGGGACAGGGTAGCGGCCCAGTACTTC. The chain has TRBV5-1 and TRBJ2-5; 9 positions match TRBD1. The CDR3 is 14 residues long. The germline CDR1 and CDR2 sequences are SGHRS and YFSETQ. Trimming at V came to 4 bases and at J to 9 bases, leaving 10 bases not matched to a gene.

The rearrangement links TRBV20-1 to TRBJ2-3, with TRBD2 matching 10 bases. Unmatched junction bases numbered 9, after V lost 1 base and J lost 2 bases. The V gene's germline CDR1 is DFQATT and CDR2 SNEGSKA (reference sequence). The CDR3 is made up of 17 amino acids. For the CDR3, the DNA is TGCAGTGCTAGAGGGGGTAGCGGGGGGCGTTACACAGATACGCAGTATTTT. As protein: CSARGGSGGRYTDTQYF.

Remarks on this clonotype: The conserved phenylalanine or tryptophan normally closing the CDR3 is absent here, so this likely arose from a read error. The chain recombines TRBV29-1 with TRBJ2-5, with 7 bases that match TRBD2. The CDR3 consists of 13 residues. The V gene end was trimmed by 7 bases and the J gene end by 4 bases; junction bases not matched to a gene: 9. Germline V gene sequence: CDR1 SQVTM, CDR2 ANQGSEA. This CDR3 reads CSERGGDGETQYL. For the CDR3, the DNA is TGCAGCGAGCGGGGAGGAGACGGAGAGACCCAGTACTTA.

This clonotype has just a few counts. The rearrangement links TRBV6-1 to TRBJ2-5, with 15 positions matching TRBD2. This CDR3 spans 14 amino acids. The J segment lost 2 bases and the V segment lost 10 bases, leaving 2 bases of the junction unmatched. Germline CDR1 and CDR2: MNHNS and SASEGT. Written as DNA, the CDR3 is TGTGCCACCGGACTAGCGGGGGGGCAAGAGACCCAGTACTTC. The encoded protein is CATGLAGGQETQYF.

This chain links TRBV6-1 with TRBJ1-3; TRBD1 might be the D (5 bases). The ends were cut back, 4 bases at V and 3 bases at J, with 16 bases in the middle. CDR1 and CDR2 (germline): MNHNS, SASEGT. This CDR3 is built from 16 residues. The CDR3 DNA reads TGTGCCAGCAGTGGCCTCCAGGGCATGATTGGAAACACCATATATTTT. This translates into CASSGLQGMIGNTIYF.

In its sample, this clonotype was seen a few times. CDR3 DNA: TGTGCCAGCAGCCCCGGGACAGGGAGCCATCCCCAGCATTTT. Translation: CASSPGTGSHPQHF. The rearrangement uses TRBV5-6 and TRBJ1-5, with TRBD1 matching over 9 bases. V was clipped by 4 bases and J by 10 bases; unmatched bases: 9. Germline CDR1 SGHDT, CDR2 YYEEEE. This CDR3 region has 14 residues.

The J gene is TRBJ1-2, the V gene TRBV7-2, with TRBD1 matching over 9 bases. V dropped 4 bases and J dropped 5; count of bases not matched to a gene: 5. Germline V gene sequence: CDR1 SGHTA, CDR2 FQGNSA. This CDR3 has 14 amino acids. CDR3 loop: CASSSRDRVYGYTF. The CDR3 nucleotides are TGTGCCAGCAGCTCCCGGGACAGGGTGTATGGCTACACCTTC.

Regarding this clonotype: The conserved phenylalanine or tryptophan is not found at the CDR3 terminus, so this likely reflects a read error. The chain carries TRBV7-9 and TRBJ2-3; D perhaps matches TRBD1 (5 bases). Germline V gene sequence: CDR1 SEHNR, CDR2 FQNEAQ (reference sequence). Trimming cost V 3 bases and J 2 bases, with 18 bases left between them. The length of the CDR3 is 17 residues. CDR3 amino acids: CASSFLQDPLITDTQYL. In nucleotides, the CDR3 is TGTGCCAGCAGCTTCCTACAGGACCCCCTAATCACAGATACGCAGTATCTT.

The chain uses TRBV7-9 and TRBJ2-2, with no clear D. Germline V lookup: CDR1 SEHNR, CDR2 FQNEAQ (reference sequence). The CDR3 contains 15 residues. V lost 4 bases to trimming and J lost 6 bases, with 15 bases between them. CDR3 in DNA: TGTGCCAGCAGCTCAAATGCAAACTGGGCCGGGGAGCTGTTTTTT. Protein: CASSSNANWAGELFF.

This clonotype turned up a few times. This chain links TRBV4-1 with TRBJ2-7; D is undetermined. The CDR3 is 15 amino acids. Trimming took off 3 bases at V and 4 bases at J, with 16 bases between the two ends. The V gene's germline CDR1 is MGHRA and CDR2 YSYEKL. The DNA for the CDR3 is TGCGCCAGCAGCCATCCCGGGTCCAACGTTTACGAGCAGTACTTC. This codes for CASSHPGSNVYEQYF.

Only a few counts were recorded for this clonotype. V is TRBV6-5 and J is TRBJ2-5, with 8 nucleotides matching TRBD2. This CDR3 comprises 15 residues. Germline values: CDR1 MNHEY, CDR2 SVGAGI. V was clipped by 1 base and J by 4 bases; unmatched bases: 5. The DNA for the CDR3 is TGTGCCAGCAGTTACTTCGGGGGGGCCCTAGAGACCCAGTACTTC. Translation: CASSYFGGALETQYF.

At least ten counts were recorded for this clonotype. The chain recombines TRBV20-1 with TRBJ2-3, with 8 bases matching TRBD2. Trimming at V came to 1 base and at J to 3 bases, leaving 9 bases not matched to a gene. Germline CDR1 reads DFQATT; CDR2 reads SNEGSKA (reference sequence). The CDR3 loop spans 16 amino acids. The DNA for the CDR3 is TGCAGTGCTAGAGCCCGGGGGGGAGTTAGGACAGATACGCAGTATTTT. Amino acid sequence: CSARARGGVRTDTQYF.

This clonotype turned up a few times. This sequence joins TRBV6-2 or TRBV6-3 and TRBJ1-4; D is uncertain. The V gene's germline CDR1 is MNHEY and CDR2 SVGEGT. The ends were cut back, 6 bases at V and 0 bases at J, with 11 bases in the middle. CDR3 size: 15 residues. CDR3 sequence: CASSHLGATNEKLFF. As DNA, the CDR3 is TGTGCCAGCAGCCACCTGGGAGCAACTAATGAAAAACTGTTTTTT.

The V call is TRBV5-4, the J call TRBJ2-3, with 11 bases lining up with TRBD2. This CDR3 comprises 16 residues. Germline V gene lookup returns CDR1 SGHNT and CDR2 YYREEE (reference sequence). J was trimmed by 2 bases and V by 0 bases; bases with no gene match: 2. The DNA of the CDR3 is TGTGCCAGCAGCTTGGGACTAGCGGGGATCACAGATACGCAGTATTTT. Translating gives CASSLGLAGITDTQYF.

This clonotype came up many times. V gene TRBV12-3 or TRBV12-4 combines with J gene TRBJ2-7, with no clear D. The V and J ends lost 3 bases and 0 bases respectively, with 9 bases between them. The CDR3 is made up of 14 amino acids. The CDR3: CASSFNAGSYEQYV. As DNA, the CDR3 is TGTGCCAGCAGTTTCAACGCAGGCTCCTACGAGCAGTACGTC.

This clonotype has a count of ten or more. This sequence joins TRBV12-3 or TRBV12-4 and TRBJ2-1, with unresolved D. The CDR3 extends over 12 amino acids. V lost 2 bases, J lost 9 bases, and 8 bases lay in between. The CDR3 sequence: CASSLSDAEQFF. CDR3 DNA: TGTGCCAGCAGTTTATCCGACGCTGAGCAGTTCTTC.

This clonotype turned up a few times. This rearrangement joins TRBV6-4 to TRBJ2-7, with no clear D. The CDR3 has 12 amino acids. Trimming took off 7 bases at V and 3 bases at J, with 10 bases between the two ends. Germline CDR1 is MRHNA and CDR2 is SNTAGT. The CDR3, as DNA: TGTGCCAGCACGAGCCTTGACTACGAGCAGTACGTC. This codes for CASTSLDYEQYV.